The 3 T cell receptor beta chains below were found in one sample sequenced in a study of graft-versus-host responses after intestinal transplantation (dated by TCRdb to the early 2020s). These TCRs' antigens remain unknown. The method behind the library was the immunoSEQ multiplex PCR assay. This immuneACCESS table, as held by TCRdb, lists in-frame sequences with V and J called but not all clones. Of the missing ones, under half trace to an unresolved V gene in checked studies; the others have no known cause. The sample profile shows some 120,000 clones; around 94% of them were found once. The ten largest clones add up to around 0.16% of the sample. What this sample's time point label stands for: cells obtained before transplantation from donor or recipient. Here the sequenced sample was unstimulated CD4+ T cells sorted from spleen or lymph node cells, taken before intestinal transplant. The receptors shown here come from a human donor who received an intestinal transplant.

The chain carries TRBV4-2 and TRBJ2-2; D is perhaps TRBD1 or TRBD2 (5 bases each). The V end lost 8 bases, the J end lost 0 bases, and 13 bases lay between the germline ends. The CDR3 sequence is 15 residues long. The germline gives CDR1 LGHNA, CDR2 YNFKEQ. CDR3 nucleotide sequence: TGTGCCAGCCAGAGGGGCAGCGCGAACACCGGGGAGCTGTTTTTT. It is translated as CASQRGSANTGELFF.

The chain is built from TRBV5-1 and TRBJ1-4; TRBD1 is a possible D gene (5 bases). The CDR3 sequence is 18 residues long. Trimming took 0 bases from V and 0 from J, leaving 15 bases between them. Germline V lookup: CDR1 SGHRS, CDR2 YFSETQ. The chain's CDR3 is CASSLGAGTDATNEKLFF. CDR3 DNA sequence: TGCGCCAGCAGCTTGGGTGCAGGGACCGATGCAACTAATGAAAAACTGTTTTTT. The entire variable domain, with the rest obtained from reference TRBV5-1 and TRBJ1-4, is as follows: KAGVTQTPRYLIKTRGQQVTLSCSPISGHRSVSWYQQTPGQGLQFLFEYFSETQRNKGNFPGRFSGRQFSNSRSEMNVSTLELGDSALYLCASSLGAGTDATNEKLFFGSGTQLSVL.

This rearrangement joins TRBV9 to TRBJ2-5; a weak D match, TRBD2 (5 bases). V lost 1 base, J lost 2 bases, and 12 bases lay in between. This CDR3 has 15 residues. Germline assignment: CDR1 SGDLS and CDR2 YYNGEE. CDR3 sequence: CASSVIGSAQETQYF. The CDR3 DNA follows: TGTGCCAGCAGCGTAATTGGTAGCGCGCAAGAGACCCAGTACTTC.